The T cell receptor beta chain described here comes from a study of OX40 agonist ivuxolimab in advanced cancers. CDR3 length: 15 residues. The germline CDR1 and CDR2 sequences are SQVTM and ANQGSEA. V shed 6 bases and J shed 2 bases, with 20 bases lying between them. Assay: immunoSEQ multiplex PCR; the TCRdb copy retains only in-frame clones and omits some. The table shows about 48,000 clones, with around nine tenths occurring only once. The chain employs TRBV29-1 and TRBJ2-7; TRBD2 might be the D (6 bases). The sample in question was CD4+ or CD8+ T cells sorted from blood, obtained in a trial of the OX40 agonist ivuxolimab. This receptor was identified in an adult with an advanced solid tumor such as melanoma, head and neck, liver or kidney cancer. CDR3 protein: CSVQSGRTPAYEQYF. CDR3 nucleotides: TGCAGCGTCCAATCTGGGAGGACCCCGGCCTACGAGCAGTACTTC.